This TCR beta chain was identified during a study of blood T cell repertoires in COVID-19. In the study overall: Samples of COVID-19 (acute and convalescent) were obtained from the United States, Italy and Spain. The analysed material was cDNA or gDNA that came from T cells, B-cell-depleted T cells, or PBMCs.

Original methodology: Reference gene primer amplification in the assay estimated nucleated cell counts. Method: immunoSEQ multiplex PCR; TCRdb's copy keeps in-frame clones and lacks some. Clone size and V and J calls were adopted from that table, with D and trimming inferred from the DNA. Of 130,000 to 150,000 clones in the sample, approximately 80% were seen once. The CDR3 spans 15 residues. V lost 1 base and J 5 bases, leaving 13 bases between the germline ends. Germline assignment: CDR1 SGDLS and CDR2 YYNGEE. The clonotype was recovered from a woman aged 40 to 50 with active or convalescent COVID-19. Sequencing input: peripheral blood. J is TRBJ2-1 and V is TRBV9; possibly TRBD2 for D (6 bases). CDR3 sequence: CASSVSPSSDNEQFF. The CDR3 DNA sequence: TGTGCCAGCAGCGTAAGCCCTTCTAGCGACAATGAGCAGTTCTTC.